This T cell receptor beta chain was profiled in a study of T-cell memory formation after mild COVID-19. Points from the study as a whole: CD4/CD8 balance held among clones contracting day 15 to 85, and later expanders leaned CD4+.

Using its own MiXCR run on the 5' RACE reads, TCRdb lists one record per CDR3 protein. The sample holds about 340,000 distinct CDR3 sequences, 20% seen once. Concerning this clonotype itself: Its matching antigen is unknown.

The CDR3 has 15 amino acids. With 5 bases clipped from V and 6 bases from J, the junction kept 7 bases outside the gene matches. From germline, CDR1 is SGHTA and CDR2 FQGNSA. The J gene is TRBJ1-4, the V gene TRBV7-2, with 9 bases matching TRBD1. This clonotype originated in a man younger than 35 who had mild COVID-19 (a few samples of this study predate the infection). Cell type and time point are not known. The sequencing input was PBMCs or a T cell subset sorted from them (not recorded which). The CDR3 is CASSLDRGYDEKLFF. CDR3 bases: TGTGCCAGCAGCCTTGACAGGGGGTACGATGAAAAACTGTTTTTT. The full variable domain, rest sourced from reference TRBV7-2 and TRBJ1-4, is GAGVSQSPSNKVTEKGKDVELRCDPISGHTALYWYRQSLGQGLEFLIYFQGNSAPDKSGLPSDRFSAERTGGSVSTLTIQRTQQEDSAVYLCASSLDRGYDEKLFFGSGTQLSVL.